This T cell receptor (beta chain) was profiled in a study of Graves' ophthalmopathy and Graves' hyperthyroidism (dated by TCRdb to 2016 to 2019). Notes on the research overall: Peripheral blood was collected at initial diagnosis, prior to any treatment. To tell Graves' ophthalmopathy apart from Graves' hyperthyroidism, and to predict which patients would progress to ophthalmopathy, the study relied on TCR beta repertoire signatures. In total, some 140 blood samples were TCR-sequenced: 40 to 45 ophthalmopathy, some 80 hyperthyroidism and approximately 17 hyperthyroidism-to-ophthalmopathy patients. To explore V-J signatures that separate ophthalmopathy from hyperthyroidism, a discovery set of about a hundred patients was enrolled, consisting of approximately 44 with ophthalmopathy and under 65 with stable hyperthyroidism. For independent validation, a separate cohort was made up of 18 hyperthyroidism patients plus 17 patients who later progressed from hyperthyroidism to ophthalmopathy. In 6 or 7 hyperthyroidism patients, T-cell repertoires of thyroid tissue and blood were compared. Once sampling was done, hyperthyroidism patients were given methimazole at a starting dose of 30 mg daily, while ophthalmopathy patients were given high-dose intravenous methylprednisolone. The 95 to 100 discovery patients were randomly divided into training and test sets at a 7:3 ratio.

CDR1 and CDR2, per the germline V gene (reference sequence), are LNHNV and YYDKDF. Relative to germline, V is 2 bases shorter and J is 2 bases shorter, with 12 bases between their ends. The CDR3 has 15 amino acids, counting the end cysteine and phenylalanine. Just CDR3 DNA is preserved here, 45 bases in frame from base 1. In its sample, this clonotype was seen many times. Its binding antigen is unknown. Base-call qualities are not available, and no considerably larger clone is one nucleotide away. What the study reported, not specific to this receptor: Among expanded thyroid clonotypes with frequency above 0.001, most also showed up in blood, which suggests that blood repertoires may reflect the thyroid immune response. In validation, the model predicted ophthalmopathy progression with nearly 71% sensitivity and 72% to 80% specificity; some 13 predicted patients were CT-confirmed with GO in a median of around 6 months. No statistical method was used to predetermine the sample size, and group allocation was not hidden from the investigators. In cross-validation, the 13-signature model distinguished ophthalmopathy from stable hyperthyroidism with around 90% sensitivity and about 81% specificity, while in the test set the corresponding values were around 79% and 71%.

For repertoire sequencing, the TCR beta CDR3 regions were amplified from RNA transcripts. The first round was an RT-PCR using HTBI primers with the Qiagen OneStep RT-PCR kit, and this first round was followed by a second-round multiplex PCR, then size selection and purification. Libraries were sequenced paired-end with 100 bp reads on an Illumina HiSeq2000. As for how the authors treated the data: SOAPnuke was used to process the reads, throwing out any read that had adapters, had uncalled bases, had a mean Phred below 15, or lacked an exact constant-primer or identifier match. High-quality paired reads were merged with COPE v1.2.5. Clonotypes were defined as unique nucleotide sequences and were aligned to IMGT TRB V, D and J references using MiTCR v1.1. The analysis was limited to V-J combinations with a frequency above 0.0001, which together covered just over 98% of the repertoires. For each V-J combination, a TCR clonal expansion and chaos score was defined as the ratio of F50 clonal expansion to chaos observed in the TCRdist matrix. Welch's t-statistics and random forest were used to narrow the features down to over ten V-J combinations, which were then fed into a naive Bayes classifier. The Morisita-Horn index was used to measure how similar the thyroid and blood repertoires were. TCRdb applied fastp at Q25 and MiXCR to the public reads, then kept only in-frame beta chains. Identical CDR3 proteins give one entry, which carries the most common genes and DNA. TCRdb's processing, not the authors' own work, is the source of the V and J calls. Here the sample has roughly 480,000 distinct CDR3 sequences; under 15% occur a single time. More than 8.5% of the sample is in the top ten clones.

The ophthalmopathy patients had moderately to severely active disease, with a Clinical Activity Score of 3 or higher, a NOSPECS grade of 4 or higher, and a disease duration of less than 3 months. Patients were excluded if they had other autoimmune diseases, uncontrolled infections, pregnancy or lactation. Clinical symptoms, serum thyroxine, TRAb, thyroid ultrasound and orbital computed tomography formed the basis of the diagnosis. PBMCs were isolated from 10 ml of fresh peripheral blood by Ficoll-Paque density gradient centrifugation. Total RNA was extracted with Trizol reagent and quality-checked on an Agilent 2100 Bioanalyzer.

Sequenced material: blood. The chain employs TRBV15 and TRBJ2-5, and perhaps TRBD2 as D gene, on 6 matching bases. The origin of this receptor is a woman aged 25 to 39 with Graves' ophthalmopathy. Donor details come from another sample of the same person, matched by shared clones. The CDR3 loop reads CATSRSGRIQETQYF. Read as DNA, the sequence is TGTGCCACCAGCAGAAGCGGGCGGATACAAGAGACCCAGTACTTC.